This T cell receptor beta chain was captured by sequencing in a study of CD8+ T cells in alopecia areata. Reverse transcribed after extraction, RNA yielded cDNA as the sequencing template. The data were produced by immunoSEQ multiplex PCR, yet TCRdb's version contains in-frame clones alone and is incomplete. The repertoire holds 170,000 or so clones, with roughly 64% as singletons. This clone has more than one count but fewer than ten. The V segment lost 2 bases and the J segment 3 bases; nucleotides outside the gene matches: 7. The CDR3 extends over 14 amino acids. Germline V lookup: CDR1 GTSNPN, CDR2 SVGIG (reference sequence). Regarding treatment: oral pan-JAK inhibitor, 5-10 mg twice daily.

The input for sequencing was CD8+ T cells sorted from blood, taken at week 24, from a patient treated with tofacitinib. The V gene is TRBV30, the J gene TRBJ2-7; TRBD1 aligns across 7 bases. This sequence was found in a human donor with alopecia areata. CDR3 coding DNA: TGTGCCTGGAGTTGGACCGGGACAGTCTACGAGCAGTACTTC. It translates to CAWSWTGTVYEQYF.